This T cell receptor beta chain was sequenced in a study of blood T cell repertoires in COVID-19. Study summary: Spain, Italy and the United States supplied samples that represented acute and convalescent COVID-19. T cells, B-cell-depleted T cells, or PBMCs supplied cDNA or gDNA.

Germline V lookup: CDR1 KGHDR, CDR2 SFDVKD. This CDR3 spans 16 amino acids. The ends lost 3 bases at V and 6 bases at J; junction bases unmatched: 10. In the authors' methods: Reference gene primer amplification yielded estimated nucleated cell counts. Using immunoSEQ multiplex PCR, the repertoire was profiled, and TCRdb retains in-frame clones only, with some absent. D and trimming were read from the DNA, whereas the V and J calls and clone size are those reported in that table. This table holds approximately 310,000 clones, approximately 89% found once. This clone was seen once. The chain employs TRBV24-1 and TRBJ1-1; 9 nucleotides line up with TRBD1. The receptor was derived from a woman in her 50s who had recovered from COVID-19. Specimen: peripheral blood. Here the CDR3 reads CATSDHPGTGRAEAFF. The CDR3 DNA sequence: TGTGCCACCAGTGATCACCCCGGGACAGGGAGGGCTGAAGCTTTCTTT.